This T cell receptor (beta chain) was identified during a study of Tregs in tolerant kidney transplant recipients. The germline CDR1 and CDR2 sequences are SGHNT and YYREEE (reference sequence). The CDR3 is made up of 14 amino acids. V shed 3 bases and J 6 bases; nucleotides not matched to a gene: 6. The table lists this clone with a count of one. Its antigen is unknown. Thawed PBMCs were FACS-sorted into unstimulated CD4+CD25+CD127- regulatory T cells, CD4+CD25- non-regulatory cells, CD4 and CD8 cells. General study points: Validation in larger populations is needed because few patients were studied. This study did not directly address biological reproducibility.

Sequenced by immunoSEQ multiplex PCR; TCRdb stores in-frame clones only, minus some. In the table there are hundreds of thousands of clones, about 80% of which are singletons. The V gene is TRBV5-4, the J gene TRBJ1-1, with 9 bases fitting TRBD1. This receptor was obtained from a human donor in good health. The sample taken for sequencing was CD4+ T cells from blood. In nucleotides, the CDR3 is TGTGCCAGCAGCTGGGACAGGGTCGCCCCTGAAGCTTTCTTT. Its protein product is CASSWDRVAPEAFF. Supplemented by reference TRBV5-4 and TRBJ1-1, the full variable domain reads ETGVTQSPTHLIKTRGQQVTLRCSSQSGHNTVSWYQQALGQGPQFIFQYYREEENGRGNFPPRFSGLQFPNYSSELNVNALELDDSALYLCASSWDRVAPEAFFGQGTRLTVV.